This TCR beta chain is from a study of cytomegalovirus exposure and HLA in healthy donors. Overall study: A later analysis reported the same platform for the roughly 120 validation repertoires and the roughly 700 first-cohort repertoires.

Study-level results: According to the study, 160 or so TCR beta chains were cytomegalovirus-associated. Cytomegalovirus status, reportedly, was diagnosed with high specificity and sensitivity by the classifier. There were some public TCRs occurring in many donors, but most TCR sequences were rare.

On this clone itself: The antigen is undetermined.

Clones were sequenced by immunoSEQ multiplex PCR, and TCRdb holds only the in-frame ones, with some missing. The profile shows approximately 100,000 clones, approximately 94% of them singletons. The V and J ends lost 2 bases and 7 bases respectively, with 11 bases between them. The germline V gene encodes CDR1 SEHNR and CDR2 FQNEAQ (reference sequence). The CDR3 is 13 residues long. The source material was PBMCs. The genes are TRBV7-9 and TRBJ1-2; D unclear. The TCR was taken from a woman in her thirties in good health and CMV-seropositive. This CDR3 is CASSLPRNSGYTF. The CDR3 bases are TGTGCCAGCAGCTTACCCCGAAATAGTGGCTACACCTTC. Complete variable domain (other parts from reference TRBV7-9 and TRBJ1-2): DTGVSQNPRHKITKRGQNVTFRCDPISEHNRLYWYRQTLGQGPEFLTYFQNEAQLEKSRLLSDRFSAERPKGSFSTLEIQRTEQGDSAMYLCASSLPRNSGYTFGSGTRLTVV.